The 5 T cell receptor beta chains listed next were all sequenced from one sample in a study of blood T cell repertoires in COVID-19. TCRdb keeps only in-frame clones here, not all; method: immunoSEQ multiplex PCR. The sample has around 140,000 clones, about 79% seen once. What was sequenced was peripheral blood. The origin of the receptors is a man aged 55 to 70 with active or convalescent COVID-19.

This clone turned up a few times. This CDR3 is CASSRDLNYGYTF. DNA for the CDR3: TGTGCCTCCTCACGGGATCTTAACTATGGCTACACCTTC. The chain employs TRBV30 and TRBJ1-2; D remains ambiguous. V lost 7 bases and J 1 base, leaving 13 bases between the germline ends. This CDR3 has 13 residues. Germline lookup yields CDR1 GTSNPN and CDR2 SVGIG (reference sequence).

The CDR3 is CASSPDGVNTDTQYF. CDR3 bases: TGTGCCAGCAGCCCGGATGGAGTCAACACAGATACGCAGTATTTT. The gene calls are TRBV5-4 and TRBJ2-3, with D hard to call. V lost 4 bases to trimming and J lost 2 bases, with 14 bases between them. Looked up from germline, CDR1 is SGHNT and CDR2 is YYREEE (reference sequence). CDR3 length: 15 amino acids.

The V gene is TRBV4-1, the J gene TRBJ1-6; tentatively, D is TRBD1 (5 bases). Per germline, CDR1 MGHRA and CDR2 YSYEKL. The CDR3 loop spans 18 amino acids. The ends were cut back, 0 bases at V and 2 bases at J, with 14 bases in the middle. The CDR3 protein is CASSQEGVGGTYNSPLHF. DNA for the CDR3: TGCGCCAGCAGCCAAGAAGGCGTCGGGGGGACCTATAATTCACCCCTCCACTTT.

The V and J genes are TRBV13 and TRBJ1-1, with D tentatively TRBD1 (5 bases). The CDR3 has 17 amino acids. V gave up 4 bases and J gave up 1 base, with 19 bases separating them. Per germline, CDR1 PRHDT and CDR2 FYEKMQ (reference sequence). The CDR3 bases are TGTGCCAGCAGCTCCCAAGGTGCCCAGGGCGCGAACACTGAAGCTTTCTTT. This gives the protein CASSSQGAQGANTEAFF.

CDR3 region: CASSPTSGSFNEQFF. For the CDR3, the DNA is TGCGCCAGCAGCCCTACTAGCGGGAGCTTCAATGAGCAGTTCTTC. The gene calls are TRBV5-1 and TRBJ2-1, with TRBD2 matching 11 bases. The CDR3 has 15 residues. CDR1 SGHRS and CDR2 YFSETQ come from the germline V gene. With V trimmed by 4 bases and J by 6 bases, 6 bases remained unmatched. The full variable domain, in which reference TRBV5-1 and TRBJ2-1 provide the parts outside the CDR3, is KAGVTQTPRYLIKTRGQQVTLSCSPISGHRSVSWYQQTPGQGLQFLFEYFSETQRNKGNFPGRFSGRQFSNSRSEMNVSTLELGDSALYLCASSPTSGSFNEQFFGPGTRLTVL.